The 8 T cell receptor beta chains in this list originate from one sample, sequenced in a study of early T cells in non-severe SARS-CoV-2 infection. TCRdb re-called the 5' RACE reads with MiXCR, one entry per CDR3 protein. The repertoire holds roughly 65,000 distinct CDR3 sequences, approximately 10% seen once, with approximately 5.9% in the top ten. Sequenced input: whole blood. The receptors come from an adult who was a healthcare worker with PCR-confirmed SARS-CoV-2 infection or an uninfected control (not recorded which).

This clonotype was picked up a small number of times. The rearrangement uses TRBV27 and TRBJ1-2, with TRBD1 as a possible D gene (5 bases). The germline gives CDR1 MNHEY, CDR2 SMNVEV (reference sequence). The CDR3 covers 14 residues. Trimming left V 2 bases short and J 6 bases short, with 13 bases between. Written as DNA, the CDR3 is TGTGCCAGCAGTTTAGGCGGGACTGTCGATGGCTACACCTTC. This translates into CASSLGGTVDGYTF.

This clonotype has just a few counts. The CDR3 DNA reads as TGTGCCAGCAGCCCGACTAGCGGGAGGGTGCATACGCAGTATTTT. It is translated as CASSPTSGRVHTQYF. V gene TRBV7-3 combines with J gene TRBJ2-3, with TRBD2 identical over 14 bases. Per the germline V gene, CDR1 is SGHTA and CDR2 is FQGTGA. The CDR3 loop spans 15 amino acids. Trimming at V came to 5 bases and at J to 7 bases, leaving 5 bases not matched to a gene.

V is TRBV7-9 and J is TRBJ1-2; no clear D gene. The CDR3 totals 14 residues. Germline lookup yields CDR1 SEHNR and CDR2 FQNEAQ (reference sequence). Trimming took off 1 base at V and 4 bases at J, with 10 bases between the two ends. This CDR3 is CASSLGGVPYGYTF. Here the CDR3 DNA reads TGTGCCAGCAGCTTAGGAGGCGTACCCTATGGCTACACCTTC.

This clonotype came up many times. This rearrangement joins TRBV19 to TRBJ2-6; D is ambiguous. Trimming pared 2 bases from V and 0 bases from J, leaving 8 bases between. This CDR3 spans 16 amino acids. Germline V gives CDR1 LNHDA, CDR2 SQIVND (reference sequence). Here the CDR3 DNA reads TGTGCCAGTAGTATACAAGGTGGCTCTGGGGCCAACGTCCTGACTTTC. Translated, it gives CASSIQGGSGANVLTF.

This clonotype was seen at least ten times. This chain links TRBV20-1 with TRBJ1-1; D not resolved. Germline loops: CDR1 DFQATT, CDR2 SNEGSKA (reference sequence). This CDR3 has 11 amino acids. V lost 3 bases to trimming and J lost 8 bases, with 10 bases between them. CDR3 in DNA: TGCAGTGCTAGTCTCAATCAGGAAGCTTTCTTT. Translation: CSASLNQEAFF.

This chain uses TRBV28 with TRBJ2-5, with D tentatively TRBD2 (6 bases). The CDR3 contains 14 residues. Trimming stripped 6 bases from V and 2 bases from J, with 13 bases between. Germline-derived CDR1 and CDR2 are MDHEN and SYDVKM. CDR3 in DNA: TGTGCCAGCAGACATCCCGGGAGTCAAGAGACCCAGTACTTC. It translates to CASRHPGSQETQYF.

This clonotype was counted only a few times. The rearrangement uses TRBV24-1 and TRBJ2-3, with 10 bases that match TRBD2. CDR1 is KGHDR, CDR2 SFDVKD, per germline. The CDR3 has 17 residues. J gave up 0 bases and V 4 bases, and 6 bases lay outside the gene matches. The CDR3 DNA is TGTGCCACCAGTGACCAAGGGACTAGCGCCAGCACAGATACGCAGTATTTT. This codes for CATSDQGTSASTDTQYF.

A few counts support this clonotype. The CDR3 DNA sequence: TGTGCCAGCTCCCTCGGGACAGGGCTACATTATCGCTACAATGAGCAGTTCTTC. Residues: CASSLGTGLHYRYNEQFF. This chain joins TRBV18 and TRBJ2-1; 9 nucleotides agree with TRBD1. V trimming: 6 bases; J trimming: 3 bases; junction bases outside the gene matches: 15. Germline CDR1 KGHSH, CDR2 LQKENI. This CDR3 is built from 18 residues.